This T cell receptor beta chain was sequenced during a study of shared clonotypes between healthy human individuals. The CDR3 contains 12 residues. The V gene's germline CDR1 is MDHEN and CDR2 SYDVKM. V dropped 7 bases and J dropped 2; count of bases not matched to a gene: 1. Naive CD8 populations comprised CD45RO-negative cells positively selected for CCR7, excluding terminally differentiated effector memory CD45RA+ cells. Each of the donors was a healthy adult who was HIV-negative and had not had a recent acute infection or vaccination. Caucasian adults living in Nashville, Tennessee, provided all samples. Libraries were prepared by immunoSEQ multiplex PCR; TCRdb keeps only in-frame clonotypes and omits some of them. The sample contains about 2.1 million clones, approximately 92% of which appear only once.

This receptor was taken from a man younger than 35 in good health. Some clones in this sample may be carry-over from other donors' samples. The chain links TRBV28 to TRBJ2-7; TRBD1 aligns across 8 bases. The sequencing input was naive CD8+ T cells from PBMCs. The DNA of the CDR3 is TGTGCCAGCACGGACAGGGCCTACGAGCAGTACTTC. Translating gives CASTDRAYEQYF. Filled out from reference TRBV28 and TRBJ2-7, the complete variable domain reads DVKVTQSSRYLVKRTGEKVFLECVQDMDHENMFWYRQDPGLGLRLIYFSYDVKMKEKGDIPEGYSVSREKKERFSLILESASTNQTSMYLCASTDRAYEQYFGPGTRLTVT.